These 5 T cell receptor beta chains share one sample of origin, sequenced in a study of T cells in Graves' hyperthyroidism and ophthalmopathy. TCR beta CDR3 region amplification was performed from RNA transcripts. The HTBI primer set drove a first-round RT-PCR of the TCR CDR3. TCRdb re-analysed the multiplex PCR reads in MiXCR, keeping a single row per CDR3 protein. The repertoire holds about 380,000 distinct CDR3 sequences, about 14% seen once, with about 18% in the top ten. Sample: blood. The receptors come from a woman in her twenties or thirties with Graves' ophthalmopathy.

This clonotype showed up just a few times. The chain recombines TRBV9 with TRBJ2-3, with 8 positions matching TRBD2. The trim removed 0 bases at V and 0 bases at J, leaving 6 bases unmatched. The CDR3 spans 17 residues. Germline-derived CDR1 and CDR2 are SGDLS and YYNGEE. The CDR3: CASSVERGGTSTDTQYF. For the CDR3, the DNA is TGTGCCAGCAGCGTAGAACGGGGGGGGACTAGCACAGATACGCAGTATTTT.

In its sample, this clonotype was seen many times. The rearrangement uses TRBV11-2 and TRBJ2-7, with TRBD1 identical over 8 bases. J gave up 1 base and V 2 bases, and 7 bases lay outside the gene matches. The CDR3 runs 16 residues. Germline loops: CDR1 SGHAT, CDR2 FQNNGV. CDR3 sequence reads: CASSLLRTGRSYEQYF. Written as DNA, the CDR3 is TGTGCCAGCAGCTTATTAAGGACAGGGCGGTCCTACGAGCAGTACTTC. Based on the CDR3 plus reference TRBV11-2 and TRBJ2-7, the full variable domain is EAGVAQSPRYKIIEKRQSVAFWCNPISGHATLYWYQQILGQGPKLLIQFQNNGVVDDSQLPKDRFSAERLKGVDSTLKIQPAKLEDSAVYLCASSLLRTGRSYEQYFGPGTRLTVT.

This clonotype was detected many times. J is TRBJ2-3 and V is TRBV28, with D perhaps being TRBD1 or TRBD2 (5 bases each). Trimming removed 6 bases at V and 0 bases at J, with 13 bases between. This CDR3 contains 15 residues. From germline, CDR1 is MDHEN and CDR2 SYDVKM. The CDR3 spells CASSSGTESTDTQYF. DNA of the CDR3: TGTGCCAGCAGCTCCGGGACGGAAAGCACAGATACGCAGTATTTT.

This clonotype has only a few counts. V gene TRBV20-1 combines with J gene TRBJ1-1; 11 bases are a match to TRBD1. V was pared by 1 base and J by 0 bases, with 10 bases of the junction left unmatched. The CDR3 is made up of 18 amino acids. The germline V gene has CDR1 DFQATT and CDR2 SNEGSKA (reference sequence). The CDR3 nucleotides are TGCAGTGCTAGAGGATTTGGACAGGGGGCGGGTATGAACACTGAAGCTTTCTTT. Translated: CSARGFGQGAGMNTEAFF.

This clonotype was seen at least ten times. The genes are TRBV3-1 and TRBJ2-7; D not certain. The CDR3 extends over 13 amino acids. V dropped 0 bases and J dropped 3 bases, with 6 bases sitting between them. Germline loops: CDR1 LGHDT, CDR2 YNNKEL (reference sequence). The CDR3 reads CASSQDNYYEQYF. CDR3 nucleotides: TGTGCCAGCAGCCAAGACAACTACTACGAGCAGTACTTC.